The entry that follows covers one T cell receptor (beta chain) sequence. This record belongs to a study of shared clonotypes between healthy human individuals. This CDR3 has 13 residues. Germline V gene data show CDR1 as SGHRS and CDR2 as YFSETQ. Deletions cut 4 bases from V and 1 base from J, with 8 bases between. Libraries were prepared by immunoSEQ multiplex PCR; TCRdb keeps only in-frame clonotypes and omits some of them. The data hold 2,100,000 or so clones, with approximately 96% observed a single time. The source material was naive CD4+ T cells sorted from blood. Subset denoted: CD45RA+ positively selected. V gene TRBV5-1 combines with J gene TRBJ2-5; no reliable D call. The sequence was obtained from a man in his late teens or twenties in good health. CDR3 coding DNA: TGCGCCAGCAGCAGGGTACCCCAAGAGACCCAGTACTTC. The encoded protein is CASSRVPQETQYF.